This T cell receptor beta chain was obtained from a study of T-cell reconstitution after alpha-beta-depleted transplantation in children. Molecular barcoding with unique molecular identifiers was used for the TCRbeta library. MiXCR, run by TCRdb on the PCR reads, gives a single entry per CDR3 protein. The repertoire holds 200,000 to 250,000 distinct CDR3 sequences, with 12% as singletons. This clonotype was seen repeatedly, ten times or more. CDR1 and CDR2 (germline): SNHLY, FYNNEI. Between the trimmed V and J ends, which lost 3 bases and 0 bases, there was a span of 6 bases. CDR3 length: 14 residues.

This receptor was identified in a human donor who donated a stem cell graft to a child with acute lymphoblastic leukemia. This chain joins TRBV2 and TRBJ1-5; D unclear. Source: PBMCs from the stem cell graft donor, taken from the stem cell graft. In DNA, the CDR3 is TGTGCCAGCAGTGAGTTGGATAGCAATCAGCCCCAGCATTTT. Protein sequence: CASSELDSNQPQHF.